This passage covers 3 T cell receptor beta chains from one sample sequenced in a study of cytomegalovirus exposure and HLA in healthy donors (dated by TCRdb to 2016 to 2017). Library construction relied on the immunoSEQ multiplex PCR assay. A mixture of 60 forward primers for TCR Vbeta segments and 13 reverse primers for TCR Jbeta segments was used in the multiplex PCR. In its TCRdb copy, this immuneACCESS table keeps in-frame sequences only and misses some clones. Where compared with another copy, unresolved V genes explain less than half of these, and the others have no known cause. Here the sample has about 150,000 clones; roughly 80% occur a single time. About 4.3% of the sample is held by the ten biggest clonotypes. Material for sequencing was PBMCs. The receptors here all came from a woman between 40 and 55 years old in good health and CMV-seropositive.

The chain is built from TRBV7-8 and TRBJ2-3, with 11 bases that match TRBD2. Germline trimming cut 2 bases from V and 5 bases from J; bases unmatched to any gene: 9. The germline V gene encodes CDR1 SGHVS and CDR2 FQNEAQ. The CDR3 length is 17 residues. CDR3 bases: TGTGCCAGCAGCTTAAGGGCTAGCGGGAGGTCGGTAGATACGCAGTATTTT. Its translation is CASSLRASGRSVDTQYF. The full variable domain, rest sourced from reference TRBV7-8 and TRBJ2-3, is GAGVSQSPRYKVAKRGQDVALRCDPISGHVSLFWYQQALGQGPEFLTYFQNEAQLDKSGLPSDRFFAERPEGSVSTLKIQRTQQEDSAVYLCASSLRASGRSVDTQYFGPGTRLTVL.

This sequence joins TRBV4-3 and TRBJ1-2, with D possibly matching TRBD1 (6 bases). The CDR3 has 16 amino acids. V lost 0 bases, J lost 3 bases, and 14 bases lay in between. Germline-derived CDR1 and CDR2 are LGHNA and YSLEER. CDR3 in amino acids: CASSQDHREQDYGYTF. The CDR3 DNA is TGCGCCAGCAGCCAAGATCACAGGGAGCAAGACTATGGCTACACCTTC.

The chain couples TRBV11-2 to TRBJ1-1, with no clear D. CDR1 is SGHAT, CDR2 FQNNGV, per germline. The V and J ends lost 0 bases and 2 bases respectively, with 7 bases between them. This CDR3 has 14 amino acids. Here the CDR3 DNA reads TGTGCCAGCAGCTTAGAGTTTCCTAACACTGAAGCTTTCTTT. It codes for CASSLEFPNTEAFF.